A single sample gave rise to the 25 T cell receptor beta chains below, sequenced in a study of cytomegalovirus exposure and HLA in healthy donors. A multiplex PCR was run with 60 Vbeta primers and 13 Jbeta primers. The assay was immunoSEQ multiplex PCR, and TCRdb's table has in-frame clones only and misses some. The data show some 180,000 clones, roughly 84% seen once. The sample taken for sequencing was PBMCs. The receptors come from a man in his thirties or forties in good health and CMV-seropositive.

CDR3 residues: CASSSRLALSSYNEQFF. CDR3 in DNA: TGCGCCAGCAGCTCCCGACTAGCGCTAAGCTCCTACAATGAGCAGTTCTTC. This rearrangement joins TRBV5-1 to TRBJ2-1; TRBD2 agrees at 8 bases. CDR1 and CDR2 (germline): SGHRS, YFSETQ. The V segment lost 3 bases and the J segment 0 bases; nucleotides outside the gene matches: 8. CDR3 length: 17 residues. Combining the CDR3 with reference TRBV5-1 and TRBJ2-1 gives the whole variable domain KAGVTQTPRYLIKTRGQQVTLSCSPISGHRSVSWYQQTPGQGLQFLFEYFSETQRNKGNFPGRFSGRQFSNSRSEMNVSTLELGDSALYLCASSSRLALSSYNEQFFGPGTRLTVL.

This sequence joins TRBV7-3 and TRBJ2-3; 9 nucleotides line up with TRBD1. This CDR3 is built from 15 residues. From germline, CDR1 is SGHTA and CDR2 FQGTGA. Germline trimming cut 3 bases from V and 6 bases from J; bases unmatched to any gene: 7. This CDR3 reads CASSLVTGGEDTQYF. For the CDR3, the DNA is TGTGCCAGCAGCTTGGTGACAGGGGGAGAGGATACGCAGTATTTT.

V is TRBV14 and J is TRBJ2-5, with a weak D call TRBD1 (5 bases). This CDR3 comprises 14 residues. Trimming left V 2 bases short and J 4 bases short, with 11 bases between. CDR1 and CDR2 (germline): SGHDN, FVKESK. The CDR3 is CASSQFQGTETQYF. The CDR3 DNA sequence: TGTGCCAGCAGCCAATTTCAGGGTACAGAGACCCAGTACTTC.

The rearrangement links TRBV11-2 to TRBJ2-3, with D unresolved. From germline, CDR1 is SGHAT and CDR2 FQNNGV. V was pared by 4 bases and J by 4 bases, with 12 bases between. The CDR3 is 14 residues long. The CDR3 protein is CASSSFRSPDTQYF. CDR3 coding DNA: TGTGCCAGCAGCTCCTTCCGGTCGCCAGATACGCAGTATTTT.

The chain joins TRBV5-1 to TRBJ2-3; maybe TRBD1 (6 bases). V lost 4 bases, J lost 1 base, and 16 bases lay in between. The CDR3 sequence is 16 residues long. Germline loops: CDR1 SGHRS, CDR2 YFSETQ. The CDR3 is CASSPYRALGTDTQYF. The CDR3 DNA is TGCGCCAGCAGCCCTTACAGGGCCTTGGGCACAGATACGCAGTATTTT. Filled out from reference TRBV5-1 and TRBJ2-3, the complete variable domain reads KAGVTQTPRYLIKTRGQQVTLSCSPISGHRSVSWYQQTPGQGLQFLFEYFSETQRNKGNFPGRFSGRQFSNSRSEMNVSTLELGDSALYLCASSPYRALGTDTQYFGPGTRLTVL.

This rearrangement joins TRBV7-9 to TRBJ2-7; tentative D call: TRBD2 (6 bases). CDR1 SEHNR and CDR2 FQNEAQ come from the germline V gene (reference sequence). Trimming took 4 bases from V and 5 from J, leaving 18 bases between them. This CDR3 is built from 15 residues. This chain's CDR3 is CASSSRGGLRDEQYF. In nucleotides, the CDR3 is TGTGCCAGCAGCTCCCGGGGAGGACTCAGGGACGAGCAGTACTTC.

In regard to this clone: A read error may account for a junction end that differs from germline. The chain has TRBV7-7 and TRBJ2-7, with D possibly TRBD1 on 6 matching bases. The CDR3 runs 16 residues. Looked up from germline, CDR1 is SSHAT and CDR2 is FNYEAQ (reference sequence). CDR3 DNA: TGTGCTAGCAGCTTAGGCCCAGGGCAGGGGTCCTACGAGCAGTACTTC. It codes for CASSLGPGQGSYEQYF.

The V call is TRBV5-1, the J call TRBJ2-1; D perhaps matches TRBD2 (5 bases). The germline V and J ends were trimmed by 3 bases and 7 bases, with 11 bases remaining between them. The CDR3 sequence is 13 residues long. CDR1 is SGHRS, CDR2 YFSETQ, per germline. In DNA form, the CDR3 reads TGCGCCAGCAGCTCAGGACTGGAAAATGAGCAGTTCTTC. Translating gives CASSSGLENEQFF.

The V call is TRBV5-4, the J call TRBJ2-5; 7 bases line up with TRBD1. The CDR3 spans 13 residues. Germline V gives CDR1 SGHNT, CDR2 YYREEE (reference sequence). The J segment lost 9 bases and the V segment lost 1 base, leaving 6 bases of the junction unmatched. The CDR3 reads CASSLTIQGAQYF. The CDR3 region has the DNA TGTGCCAGCAGCTTGACTATTCAGGGGGCCCAGTACTTC.

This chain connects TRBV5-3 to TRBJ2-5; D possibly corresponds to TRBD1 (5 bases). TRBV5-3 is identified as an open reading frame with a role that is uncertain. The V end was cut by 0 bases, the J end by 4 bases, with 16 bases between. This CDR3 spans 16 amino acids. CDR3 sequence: CARSLACRGTGETQYF. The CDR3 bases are TGTGCCAGAAGCTTGGCCTGTAGGGGAACGGGAGAGACCCAGTACTTC.

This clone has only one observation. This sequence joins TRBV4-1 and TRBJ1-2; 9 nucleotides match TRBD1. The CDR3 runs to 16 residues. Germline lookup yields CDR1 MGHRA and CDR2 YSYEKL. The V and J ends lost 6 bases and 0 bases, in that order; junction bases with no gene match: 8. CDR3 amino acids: CASSQTGGLANYGYTF. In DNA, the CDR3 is TGCGCCAGCAGTCAAACAGGGGGCCTAGCTAACTATGGCTACACCTTC.

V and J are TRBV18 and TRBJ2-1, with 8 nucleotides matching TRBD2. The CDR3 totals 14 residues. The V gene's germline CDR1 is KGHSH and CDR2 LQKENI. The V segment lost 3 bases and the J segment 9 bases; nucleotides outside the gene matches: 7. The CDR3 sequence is CASSPLGTSIEQFF. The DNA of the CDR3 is TGTGCCAGCTCACCCTTAGGGACTAGTATTGAGCAGTTCTTC.

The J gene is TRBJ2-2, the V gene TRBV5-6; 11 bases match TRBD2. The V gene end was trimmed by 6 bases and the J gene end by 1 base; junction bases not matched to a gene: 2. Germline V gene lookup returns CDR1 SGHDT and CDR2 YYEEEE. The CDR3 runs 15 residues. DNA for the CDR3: TGTGCCAGCAACGGACTAGCGGGGAACACCGGGGAGCTGTTTTTT. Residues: CASNGLAGNTGELFF.

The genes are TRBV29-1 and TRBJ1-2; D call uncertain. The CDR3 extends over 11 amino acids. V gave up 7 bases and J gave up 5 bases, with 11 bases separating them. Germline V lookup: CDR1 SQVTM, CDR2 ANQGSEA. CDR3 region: CSATELYGYTF. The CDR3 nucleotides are TGCAGCGCCACAGAGCTTTATGGCTACACCTTC.

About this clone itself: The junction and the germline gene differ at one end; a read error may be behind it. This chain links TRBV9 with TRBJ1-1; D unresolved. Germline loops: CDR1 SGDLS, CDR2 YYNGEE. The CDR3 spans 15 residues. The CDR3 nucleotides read TGTGCCGGCAGCCCTTACCAGTTAATGAACACTGAAGCTTTCTTT. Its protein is CAGSPYQLMNTEAFF.

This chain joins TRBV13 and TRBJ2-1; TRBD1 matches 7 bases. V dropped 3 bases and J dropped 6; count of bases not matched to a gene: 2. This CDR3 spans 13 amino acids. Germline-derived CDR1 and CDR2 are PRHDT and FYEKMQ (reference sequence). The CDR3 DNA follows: TGTGCCAGCAGCTTCCGGACAGGCAATGAGCAGTTCTTC. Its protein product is CASSFRTGNEQFF.

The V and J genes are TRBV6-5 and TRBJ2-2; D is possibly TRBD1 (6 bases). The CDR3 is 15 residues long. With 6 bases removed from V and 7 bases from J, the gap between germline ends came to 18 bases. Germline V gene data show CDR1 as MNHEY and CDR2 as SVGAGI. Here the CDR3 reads CASRGMGAVVGELFF. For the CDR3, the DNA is TGTGCCAGCAGGGGGATGGGGGCCGTGGTCGGGGAGCTGTTTTTT.

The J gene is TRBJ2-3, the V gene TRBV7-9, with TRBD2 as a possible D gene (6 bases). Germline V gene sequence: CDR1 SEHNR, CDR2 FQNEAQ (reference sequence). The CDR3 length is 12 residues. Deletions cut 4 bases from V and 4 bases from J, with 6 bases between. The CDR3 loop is CASSWGADTQYF. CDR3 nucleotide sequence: TGTGCCAGCAGCTGGGGGGCAGATACGCAGTATTTT.

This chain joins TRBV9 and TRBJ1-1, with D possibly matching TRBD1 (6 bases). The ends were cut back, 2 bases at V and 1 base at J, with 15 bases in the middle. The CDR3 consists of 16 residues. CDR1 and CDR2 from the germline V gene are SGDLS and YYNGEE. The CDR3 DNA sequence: TGTGCCAGCAGCGTTGGGCTCAGGGGTCCGAACACTGAAGCTTTCTTT. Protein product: CASSVGLRGPNTEAFF. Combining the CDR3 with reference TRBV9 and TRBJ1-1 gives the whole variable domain DSGVTQTPKHLITATGQRVTLRCSPRSGDLSVYWYQQSLDQGLQFLIQYYNGEERAKGNILERFSAQQFPDLHSELNLSSLELGDSALYFCASSVGLRGPNTEAFFGQGTRLTVV.

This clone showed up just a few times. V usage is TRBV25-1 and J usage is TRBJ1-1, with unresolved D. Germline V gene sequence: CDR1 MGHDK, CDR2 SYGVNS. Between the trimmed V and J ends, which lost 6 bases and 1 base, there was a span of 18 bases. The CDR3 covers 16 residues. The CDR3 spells CASRPSDEQPNTEAFF. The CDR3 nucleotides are TGTGCCAGCAGACCCTCCGATGAACAGCCGAACACTGAAGCTTTCTTT.

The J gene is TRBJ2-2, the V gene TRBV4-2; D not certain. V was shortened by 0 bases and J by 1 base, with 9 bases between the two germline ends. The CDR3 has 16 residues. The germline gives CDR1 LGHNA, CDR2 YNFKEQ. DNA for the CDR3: TGTGCCAGCAGCCAAGAGGTCAGTGAGAACACCGGGGAGCTGTTTTTT. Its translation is CASSQEVSENTGELFF.

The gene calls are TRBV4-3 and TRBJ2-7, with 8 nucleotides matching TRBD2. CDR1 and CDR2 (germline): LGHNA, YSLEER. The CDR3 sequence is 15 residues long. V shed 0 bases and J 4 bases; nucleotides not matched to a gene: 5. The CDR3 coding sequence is TGCGCCAGCAGCCAAGATCCGGGGGGGGATTACGAGCAGTACTTC. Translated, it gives CASSQDPGGDYEQYF.

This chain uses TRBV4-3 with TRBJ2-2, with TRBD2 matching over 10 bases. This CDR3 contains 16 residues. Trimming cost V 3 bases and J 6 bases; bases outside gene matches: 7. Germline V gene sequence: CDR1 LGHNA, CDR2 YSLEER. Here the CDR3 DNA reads TGCGCCAGCAGCCAGTACCTAGCGGGAGCGGCCGGGGAGCTGTTTTTT. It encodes CASSQYLAGAAGELFF.

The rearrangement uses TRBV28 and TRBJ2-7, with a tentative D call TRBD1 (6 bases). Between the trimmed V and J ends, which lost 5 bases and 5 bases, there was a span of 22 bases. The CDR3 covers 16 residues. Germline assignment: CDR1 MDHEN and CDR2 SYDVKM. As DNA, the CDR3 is TGTGCCAGCAGTAACGCGGACAGAATCGGCCCCGACGAGCAGTACGTC. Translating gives CASSNADRIGPDEQYV.

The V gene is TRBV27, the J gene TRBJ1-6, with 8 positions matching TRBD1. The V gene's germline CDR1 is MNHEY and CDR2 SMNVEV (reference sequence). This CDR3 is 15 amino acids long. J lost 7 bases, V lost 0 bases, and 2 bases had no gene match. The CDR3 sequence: CASSLSQGANSPLHF. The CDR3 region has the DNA TGTGCCAGCAGTTTATCCCAGGGGGCGAATTCACCCCTCCACTTT.